This T cell receptor beta chain was documented in a study of OX40 agonist ivuxolimab in advanced cancers. Data came from immunoSEQ multiplex PCR; TCRdb stores just in-frame clones and leaves some out. The sample lists approximately 27,000 clones, about 90% seen once, with around 15% in the top ten. Patients were ruled out by autoimmune disease history or systemic immunosuppression. Sequenced material: CD4+ or CD8+ T cells sorted from blood, taken in a trial of the OX40 agonist ivuxolimab. This receptor was identified in an adult with an advanced solid tumor such as melanoma, head and neck, liver or kidney cancer.

The CDR3 DNA sequence: TGTGCCAGCAGCTTGGGGATCACTGAAGCTTTCTTT. This encodes CASSLGITEAFF. This chain uses TRBV7-9 with TRBJ1-1; D call uncertain. The CDR3 spans 12 residues. Trimming stripped 3 bases from V and 4 bases from J, with 6 bases between. The germline gives CDR1 SEHNR, CDR2 FQNEAQ (reference sequence).